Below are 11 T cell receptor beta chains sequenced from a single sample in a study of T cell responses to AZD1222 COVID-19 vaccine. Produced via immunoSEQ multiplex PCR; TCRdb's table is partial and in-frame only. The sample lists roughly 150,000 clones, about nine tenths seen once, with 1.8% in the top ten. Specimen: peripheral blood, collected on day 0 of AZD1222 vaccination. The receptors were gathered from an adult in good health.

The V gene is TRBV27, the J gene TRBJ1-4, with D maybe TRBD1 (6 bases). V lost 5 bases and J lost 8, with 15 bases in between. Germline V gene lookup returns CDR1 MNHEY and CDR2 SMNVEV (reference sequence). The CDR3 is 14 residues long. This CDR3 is CASSLQGLNEKLFF. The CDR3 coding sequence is TGTGCCAGCAGTCTCCAGGGGCTTAACGAAAAACTGTTTTTT.

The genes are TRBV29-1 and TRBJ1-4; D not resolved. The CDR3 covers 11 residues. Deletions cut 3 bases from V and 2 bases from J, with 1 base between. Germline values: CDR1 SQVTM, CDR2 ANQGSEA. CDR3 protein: CSVDTNEKLFF. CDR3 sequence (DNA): TGCAGCGTTGACACTAATGAAAAACTGTTTTTT.

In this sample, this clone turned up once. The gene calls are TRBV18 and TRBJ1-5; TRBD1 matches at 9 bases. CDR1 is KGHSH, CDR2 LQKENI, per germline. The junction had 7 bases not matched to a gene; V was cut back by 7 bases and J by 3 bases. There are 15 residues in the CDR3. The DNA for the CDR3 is TGTGCCAGCTTCTACAGGGGGCGGAACAATCAGCCCCAGCATTTT. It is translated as CASFYRGRNNQPQHF. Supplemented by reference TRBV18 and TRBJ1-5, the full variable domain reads NAGVMQNPRHLVRRRGQEARLRCSPMKGHSHVYWYRQLPEEGLKFMVYLQKENIIDESGMPKERFSAEFPKEGPSILRIQQVVRGDSAAYFCASFYRGRNNQPQHFGDGTRLSIL.

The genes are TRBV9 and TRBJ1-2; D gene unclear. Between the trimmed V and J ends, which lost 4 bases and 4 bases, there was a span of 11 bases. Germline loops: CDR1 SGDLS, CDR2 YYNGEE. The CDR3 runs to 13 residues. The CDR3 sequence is CASSYTEGYGYTF. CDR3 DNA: TGTGCCAGCAGCTATACCGAGGGCTATGGCTACACCTTC.

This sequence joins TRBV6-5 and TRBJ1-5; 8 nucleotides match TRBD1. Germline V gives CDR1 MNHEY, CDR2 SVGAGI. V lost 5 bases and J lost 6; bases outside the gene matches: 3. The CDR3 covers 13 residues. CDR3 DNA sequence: TGTGCCAGCAGTCGACAGGGGAGTCAGCCCCAGCATTTT. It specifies CASSRQGSQPQHF.

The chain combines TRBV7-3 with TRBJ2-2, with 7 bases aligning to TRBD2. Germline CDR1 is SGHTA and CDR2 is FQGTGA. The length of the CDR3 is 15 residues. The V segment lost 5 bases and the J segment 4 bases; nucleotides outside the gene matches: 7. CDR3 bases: TGTGCCAGCAGCCCTGGACTAGAACCCACCGGGGAGCTGTTTTTT. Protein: CASSPGLEPTGELFF.

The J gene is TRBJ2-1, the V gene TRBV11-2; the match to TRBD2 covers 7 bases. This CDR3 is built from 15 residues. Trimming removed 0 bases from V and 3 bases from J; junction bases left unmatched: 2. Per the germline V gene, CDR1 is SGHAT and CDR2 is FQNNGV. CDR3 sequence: CASSLDGRDYNEQFF. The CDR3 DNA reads TGTGCCAGCAGCTTAGATGGGAGGGACTACAATGAGCAGTTCTTC.

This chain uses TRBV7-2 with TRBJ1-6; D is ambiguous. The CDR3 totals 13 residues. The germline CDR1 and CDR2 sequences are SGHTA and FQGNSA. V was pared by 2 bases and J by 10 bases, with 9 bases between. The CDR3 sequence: CASSLIEGSPLHF. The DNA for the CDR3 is TGTGCCAGCAGCTTAATCGAGGGCTCACCCCTCCACTTT.

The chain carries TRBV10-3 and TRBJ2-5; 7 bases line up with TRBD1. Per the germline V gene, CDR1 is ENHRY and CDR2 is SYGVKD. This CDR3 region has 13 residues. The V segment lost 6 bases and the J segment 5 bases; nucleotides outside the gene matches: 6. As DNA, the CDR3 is TGTGCCATCAGCGGGACAGTCGGGGAGACCCAGTACTTC. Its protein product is CAISGTVGETQYF.

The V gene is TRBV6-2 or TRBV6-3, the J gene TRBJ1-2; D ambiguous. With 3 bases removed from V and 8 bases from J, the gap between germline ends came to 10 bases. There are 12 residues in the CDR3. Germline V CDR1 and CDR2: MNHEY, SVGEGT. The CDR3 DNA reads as TGTGCCAGCAGTTATTATCAGCAGGGCTACACCTTC. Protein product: CASSYYQQGYTF.

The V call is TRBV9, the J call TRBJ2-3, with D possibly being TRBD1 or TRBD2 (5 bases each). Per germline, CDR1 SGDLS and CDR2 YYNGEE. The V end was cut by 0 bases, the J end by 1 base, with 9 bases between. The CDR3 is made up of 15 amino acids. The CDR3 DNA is TGTGCCAGCAGCGTAGTGCAGGGAGGCACAGATACGCAGTATTTT. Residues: CASSVVQGGTDTQYF.